These 12 T cell receptor beta chains were sequenced from one sample in a study of blood T cell repertoires in COVID-19. The assay was immunoSEQ multiplex PCR, and TCRdb's table has in-frame clones only and misses some. The repertoire holds tens of thousands of clones, with approximately 86% as singletons. What was sequenced was peripheral blood. The receptor set was obtained from a man in his fifties or sixties with active or convalescent COVID-19.

This sequence joins TRBV6-5 and TRBJ2-1; 7 bases fit TRBD2. Losses at the gene ends were 11 bases for V and 9 bases for J; bases not matched to a gene: 13. Germline CDR1 reads MNHEY; CDR2 reads SVGAGI. This CDR3 spans 13 amino acids. CDR3 DNA sequence: TGTGCCGCTGGGCGGGGGATGACTGGTGAGCAGTTCTTC. It yields the protein CAAGRGMTGEQFF.

The count of this clone is one. This sequence joins TRBV7-3 and TRBJ1-1; D not resolved. Trimming took off 1 base at V and 4 bases at J, with 7 bases between the two ends. The CDR3 contains 13 residues. Germline assignment: CDR1 SGHTA and CDR2 FQGTGA. The CDR3 region has the DNA TGTGCCAGCAGCTTAAGTCAGTCCACTGAAGCTTTCTTT. Amino acid sequence: CASSLSQSTEAFF. The whole variable domain, filled in from reference TRBV7-3 and TRBJ1-1, reads GAGVSQTPSNKVTEKGKYVELRCDPISGHTALYWYRQSLGQGPEFLIYFQGTGAADDSGLPNDRFFAVRPEGSVSTLKIQRTERGDSAVYLCASSLSQSTEAFFGQGTRLTVV.

In this sample, this clone turned up many times. This rearrangement joins TRBV14 to TRBJ2-3, with TRBD2 as a possible D gene (6 bases). CDR3 length equals 18 residues. V was cut by 4 bases and J by 0 bases, with 20 bases left in between. The germline CDR1 and CDR2 sequences are SGHDN and FVKESK. The CDR3 spells CASSRFQPGLPSTDTQYF. The DNA for the CDR3 is TGTGCCAGCAGCCGCTTTCAGCCGGGACTCCCTAGCACAGATACGCAGTATTTT.

This chain uses TRBV28 with TRBJ1-1; D possibly corresponds to TRBD1 (6 bases). Germline V lookup: CDR1 MDHEN, CDR2 SYDVKM. The V gene lost 6 bases and the J gene lost 0 bases, with 14 bases spanning the gap. The CDR3 has 15 amino acids. The CDR3 bases are TGTGCCAGCAGCCTCCGGGACACTTTGAACACTGAAGCTTTCTTT. It specifies CASSLRDTLNTEAFF. Full variable domain (remainder filled in from reference TRBV28 and TRBJ1-1): DVKVTQSSRYLVKRTGEKVFLECVQDMDHENMFWYRQDPGLGLRLIYFSYDVKMKEKGDIPEGYSVSREKKERFSLILESASTNQTSMYLCASSLRDTLNTEAFFGQGTRLTVV.

The chain carries TRBV18 and TRBJ2-1, with D perhaps matching TRBD2 (5 bases). Germline V gives CDR1 KGHSH, CDR2 LQKENI. CDR3 size: 16 residues. V was clipped by 3 bases and J by 8 bases, with 20 bases between them. This CDR3 reads CASSPVGGVVLDEQFF. CDR3 coding DNA: TGTGCCAGCTCACCCGTAGGAGGCGTAGTTCTCGATGAGCAGTTCTTC. The entire variable domain, with the rest obtained from reference TRBV18 and TRBJ2-1, is as follows: NAGVMQNPRHLVRRRGQEARLRCSPMKGHSHVYWYRQLPEEGLKFMVYLQKENIIDESGMPKERFSAEFPKEGPSILRIQQVVRGDSAAYFCASSPVGGVVLDEQFFGPGTRLTVL.

This rearrangement joins TRBV27 to TRBJ2-3; maybe TRBD2 (7 bases). V gave up 2 bases and J gave up 0 bases, with 9 bases separating them. Germline V gene data show CDR1 as MNHEY and CDR2 as SMNVEV (reference sequence). This CDR3 is built from 15 residues. This chain's CDR3 is CASSLAGASTDTQYF. The CDR3 bases are TGTGCCAGCAGTTTAGCGGGGGCGAGCACAGATACGCAGTATTTT.

The chain has TRBV7-6 and TRBJ2-7, with 7 bases lining up with TRBD1. The germline V gene encodes CDR1 SGHVS and CDR2 FNYEAQ. The V segment lost 4 bases and the J segment 0 bases; nucleotides outside the gene matches: 3. CDR3 length: 14 amino acids. CDR3 coding DNA: TGTGCCAGCAGCTCAGCAGGGGGCTCCTACGAGCAGTACTTC. Its protein is CASSSAGGSYEQYF.

The J gene is TRBJ2-7, the V gene TRBV7-8, with D tentatively TRBD2 (8 bases). Trimming left V 5 bases short and J 0 bases short, with 26 bases between. Germline V gene lookup returns CDR1 SGHVS and CDR2 FQNEAQ. This CDR3 region has 19 residues. CDR3 residues: CASSLRSGTAGASSYEQYF. The CDR3 DNA reads TGTGCCAGCAGCCTCCGAAGTGGGACAGCGGGGGCTAGCTCCTACGAGCAGTACTTC.

The chain couples TRBV9 to TRBJ2-1, with 13 nucleotides matching TRBD2. The CDR3 has 19 residues. Trimming at V came to 0 bases and at J to 0 bases, leaving 6 bases not matched to a gene. The germline CDR1 and CDR2 sequences are SGDLS and YYNGEE. DNA of the CDR3: TGTGCCAGCAGCGTAGGGACTAGCGGGGGCCGGAGCTCCTACAATGAGCAGTTCTTC. It encodes CASSVGTSGGRSSYNEQFF.

This rearrangement joins TRBV21-1 to TRBJ1-1; no DNA check was done on the table's D call, TRBD1. TRBV21-1 is an annotated pseudogene. The CDR3 sequence is 15 residues long. The CDR3 bases are TGTGCCAGCAGCAAAATGGGGACAGGCAACACTGAAGCTTTCTTT. It encodes CASSKMGTGNTEAFF.

V is TRBV5-4 and J is TRBJ1-1; D remains unclear. V was cut by 4 bases and J by 0 bases, with 7 bases left in between. In germline, CDR1 is SGHNT, CDR2 YYREEE (reference sequence). This CDR3 has 13 amino acids. CDR3 amino acids: CASSRRVNTEAFF. The DNA for the CDR3 is TGTGCCAGCAGCCGACGGGTGAACACTGAAGCTTTCTTT.

The chain has TRBV7-7 and TRBJ2-1; no clear D. Trimming removed 4 bases from V and 0 bases from J, with 10 bases in between. The CDR3 consists of 15 residues. In germline, CDR1 is SSHAT, CDR2 FNYEAQ (reference sequence). The DNA of the CDR3 is TGTGCCAGCAGCTCCGATTTGAGCTCCTACAATGAGCAGTTCTTC. It specifies CASSSDLSSYNEQFF.